The 14 T cell receptor beta chains below all came from one sample that was sequenced in a study of T cell responses to AZD1222 COVID-19 vaccine. Here immunoSEQ multiplex PCR was the method, and the copy in TCRdb shows in-frame clones only, minus some. The sample has approximately 30,000 clones, around 80% seen once. The sequences come from peripheral blood, collected on day 0 of AZD1222 vaccination. The receptors were sampled from an adult in good health.

J is TRBJ2-3 and V is TRBV18; the match to TRBD2 covers 9 bases. The germline V gene encodes CDR1 KGHSH and CDR2 LQKENI. V trimming: 1 base; J trimming: 2 bases; junction bases outside the gene matches: 4. The CDR3 length is 16 residues. CDR3 sequence reads: CASSPQLAGNTDTQYF. CDR3 in DNA: TGTGCCAGCTCACCACAGCTAGCGGGAAACACAGATACGCAGTATTTT. The whole variable domain, remainder taken from reference TRBV18 and TRBJ2-3, is NAGVMQNPRHLVRRRGQEARLRCSPMKGHSHVYWYRQLPEEGLKFMVYLQKENIIDESGMPKERFSAEFPKEGPSILRIQQVVRGDSAAYFCASSPQLAGNTDTQYFGPGTRLTVL.

The chain uses TRBV12-3 or TRBV12-4 and TRBJ2-1; D unclear. Deletions cut 4 bases from V and 5 bases from J, with 6 bases between. This CDR3 is built from 12 residues. The CDR3 DNA reads TGTGCCAGCAGTTACGTGGACAATGAGCAGTTCTTC. Its protein product is CASSYVDNEQFF.

This chain connects TRBV5-1 to TRBJ1-1; no definite D call. Trimming left V 2 bases short and J 2 bases short, with 13 bases between. CDR3 length: 15 residues. CDR1 SGHRS and CDR2 YFSETQ come from the germline V gene. The CDR3 nucleotides read TGCGCCAGCAGCTTAGACCTAACTGCCAACACTGAAGCTTTCTTT. It codes for CASSLDLTANTEAFF.

V usage is TRBV6-4 and J usage is TRBJ2-3, with TRBD1 matching over 12 bases. CDR1 is MRHNA and CDR2 is SNTAGT in the germline V gene. The CDR3 consists of 15 residues. The V gene end was trimmed by 2 bases and the J gene end by 4 bases; junction bases not matched to a gene: 1. The chain's CDR3 is CASSDGTGGADTQYF. The CDR3 DNA reads TGTGCCAGCAGTGACGGGACAGGGGGCGCAGATACGCAGTATTTT.

The chain couples TRBV12-3 or TRBV12-4 to TRBJ2-3, with no clear D. Trimming took 8 bases from V and 5 from J, leaving 8 bases between them. The CDR3 runs to 11 residues. The CDR3 bases are TGTGCCAGCGCCAGGAGAGATACGCAGTATTTT. Translation: CASARRDTQYF.

The table lists this clone with a few counts. This chain connects TRBV18 to TRBJ2-2; D may be TRBD1 or TRBD2 (5 bases each). The V end was cut by 11 bases, the J end by 7 bases, with 17 bases between. This CDR3 is built from 13 residues. Per the germline V gene, CDR1 is KGHSH and CDR2 is LQKENI. CDR3 DNA sequence: TGTGCCGTTGGGACGGACTCCGTCGGGGAGCTGTTTTTT. Translating gives CAVGTDSVGELFF.

V usage is TRBV12-3 or TRBV12-4 and J usage is TRBJ1-4, with D unclear. Trimming pared 6 bases from V and 2 bases from J, leaving 1 base between. This CDR3 is 11 amino acids long. The CDR3 loop reads CASSTNEKLFF. The CDR3 region has the DNA TGTGCCAGCAGCACTAATGAAAAACTGTTTTTT.

This rearrangement joins TRBV6-1 to TRBJ1-2, with D perhaps TRBD1 (5 bases). Germline assignment: CDR1 MNHNS and CDR2 SASEGT. The CDR3 is 17 amino acids. With 0 bases removed from V and 8 bases from J, the gap between germline ends came to 22 bases. CDR3 DNA sequence: TGTGCCAGCAGTGAAGCGCTAAAGGGGACCACTTATAGCGGCTACACCTTC. Amino acids: CASSEALKGTTYSGYTF.

This clone is classed as medium-sized. J is TRBJ1-5 and V is TRBV19, with D perhaps TRBD1 (5 bases). Per germline, CDR1 LNHDA and CDR2 SQIVND (reference sequence). The CDR3 is made up of 15 amino acids. The ends were cut back, 5 bases at V and 4 bases at J, with 15 bases in the middle. The CDR3 loop reads CASSPSQGRNQPQHF. DNA for the CDR3: TGTGCCAGTAGTCCTTCCCAGGGAAGGAATCAGCCCCAGCATTTT.

The rearrangement joins TRBV4-1 to TRBJ1-1; TRBD1 matches at 9 bases. With 3 bases clipped from V and 3 bases from J, the junction kept 8 bases outside the gene matches. The CDR3 sequence is 16 residues long. Germline CDR1 MGHRA, CDR2 YSYEKL. The chain's CDR3 is CASSQVPTGGYTEAFF. The CDR3 DNA follows: TGCGCCAGCAGCCAGGTCCCTACAGGGGGCTACACTGAAGCTTTCTTT.

This CDR3 reads CSVVDSNQPQHF. The CDR3 coding sequence is TGCAGCGTGGTAGATAGCAATCAGCCCCAGCATTTT. This chain connects TRBV29-1 to TRBJ1-5; no firm D call. Germline V gives CDR1 SQVTM, CDR2 ANQGSEA. CDR3 length equals 12 residues. V was shortened by 6 bases and J by 0 bases, with 6 bases between the two germline ends.

This chain links TRBV9 with TRBJ1-2, with 9 bases identical to TRBD1. J gave up 4 bases and V 3 bases, and 7 bases lay outside the gene matches. The CDR3 totals 15 residues. Per germline, CDR1 SGDLS and CDR2 YYNGEE. The DNA for the CDR3 is TGTGCCAGCAGCGCGTTACAGGGGGCGTTCTATGGCTACACCTTC. It is translated as CASSALQGAFYGYTF.

The chain has TRBV3-1 (or the pseudogene TRBV3-2) and TRBJ1-5, with D possibly being TRBD1 (5 bases). V was pared by 0 bases and J by 1 base, with 7 bases between. Looked up from germline, CDR1 is LGHDT and CDR2 is YNNKEL (reference sequence). CDR3 length: 15 residues. The CDR3 spells CASSQEGLSNQPQHF. CDR3 coding DNA: TGTGCCAGCAGCCAAGAGGGACTGAGCAATCAGCCCCAGCATTTT.

This chain uses TRBV3-1 (or the pseudogene TRBV3-2) with TRBJ2-7, with 11 bases identical to TRBD1. The CDR3 has 14 amino acids. J was trimmed by 7 bases and V by 1 base; bases with no gene match: 3. Germline CDR1 LGHDT, CDR2 YNNKEL (reference sequence). DNA of the CDR3: TGTGCCAGCAGCCAAGGGACAGGGGGCGGAGAGCAGTACTTC. This codes for CASSQGTGGGEQYF.